This passage covers 8 T cell receptor beta chains from one sample sequenced in a study of T-cell reconstitution after alpha-beta-depleted transplantation in children. Preparation of the TCRbeta library used unique molecular identifiers. TCRdb fed the PCR reads into MiXCR, producing one record per CDR3 protein. Seen here are some 110,000 distinct CDR3 sequences, 9% to 12% observed once, and the top ten hold around 35%. Sample: PBMCs, taken before TCRalphabeta/CD19-depleted stem cell transplant. All receptors derive from a boy under 10 years old with acute lymphoblastic leukemia, due to receive a stem cell transplant.

This clonotype was counted a few times. The gene calls are TRBV6-5 and TRBJ2-5; 7 nucleotides line up with TRBD2. CDR1 and CDR2 from the germline V gene are MNHEY and SVGAGI. Unmatched junction bases numbered 11, after V lost 2 bases and J lost 5 bases. This CDR3 is 16 amino acids long. CDR3 nucleotide sequence: TGTGCCAGCAGTTACCAAACCCCGGGGGGAATTGAGACCCAGTACTTC. Translating it yields CASSYQTPGGIETQYF.

This chain links TRBV7-8 with TRBJ1-2; D is unclear. The V end was cut by 1 base, the J end by 0 bases, with 6 bases between. The CDR3 covers 14 residues. CDR1 SGHVS and CDR2 FQNEAQ come from the germline V gene. CDR3 loop: CASSLGVTNYGYTF. CDR3 bases: TGTGCCAGCAGCTTAGGCGTCACTAACTATGGCTACACCTTC.

There are many counts of this clonotype. The V gene is TRBV5-1, the J gene TRBJ2-1, with 11 nucleotides matching TRBD2. The CDR3 extends over 19 amino acids. Germline assignment: CDR1 SGHRS and CDR2 YFSETQ. J lost 0 bases, V lost 4 bases, and 12 bases had no gene match. The CDR3 loop is CASSRNSGRAPSSYNEQFF. The CDR3 DNA reads TGCGCCAGCAGCCGAAATAGCGGGAGGGCCCCTAGCTCCTACAATGAGCAGTTCTTC.

There are many counts of this clonotype. The chain employs TRBV20-1 and TRBJ1-1, with TRBD1 matching over 7 bases. This CDR3 region has 15 residues. V lost 3 bases and J lost 3; bases outside the gene matches: 10. Germline loops: CDR1 DFQATT, CDR2 SNEGSKA (reference sequence). The CDR3 spells CSARTLTGRHTEAFF. The CDR3 DNA is TGCAGTGCTAGGACCCTGACAGGGAGGCACACTGAAGCTTTCTTT.

The chain has TRBV29-1 and TRBJ2-1; tentatively, D is TRBD2 (7 bases). The CDR3 spans 20 residues. Germline values: CDR1 SQVTM, CDR2 ANQGSEA. V lost 3 bases and J lost 6, with 33 bases in between. CDR3: CSVEVRALGGGGTRVNEQFF. The CDR3 nucleotides read TGCAGCGTTGAGGTTCGGGCCCTAGGAGGGGGGGGTACTAGGGTCAATGAGCAGTTCTTC.

This clonotype has ten or more counts. The CDR3 DNA reads as TGTGCCAGCAGCCACCAGTGGGACAGGGAATTAACCGGGGAGCTGTTTTTT. Amino acids: CASSHQWDRELTGELFF. The J gene is TRBJ2-2, the V gene TRBV12-3 or TRBV12-4; TRBD1 matches at 9 bases. The CDR3 is made up of 17 amino acids. V lost 6 bases, J lost 5 bases, and 13 bases stayed unmatched.

This clonotype was seen a handful of times. The chain employs TRBV27 and TRBJ2-1, with TRBD2 matching over 9 bases. Germline V CDR1 and CDR2: MNHEY, SMNVEV (reference sequence). The V segment lost 5 bases and the J segment 10 bases; nucleotides outside the gene matches: 12. The CDR3 length is 15 residues. CDR3 sequence (DNA): TGTGCCAGCAGTGCCCCACTAGCGGGCGGTTACGAGCAGTTCTTC. Protein sequence: CASSAPLAGGYEQFF.

The rearrangement joins TRBV5-1 to TRBJ1-1; unclear D gene. Germline CDR1 and CDR2: SGHRS and YFSETQ. The germline V and J ends were trimmed by 4 bases and 2 bases, with 9 bases remaining between them. CDR3 length: 13 residues. CDR3 loop: CASSISANTEAFF. The CDR3 DNA sequence: TGCGCCAGCAGCATCTCAGCCAACACTGAAGCTTTCTTT.